This record covers a single T cell receptor beta chain. The antigen is unknown. The time point denotes: persistent/refractory GD, antithyroid drugs over 5 years with positive TRAb. RNA extracted from PBMCs served as the sequencing template. This sample is drawn from a study of regulatory T cells in long-lasting Graves disease. Study-wide points: New patients shared 950 to 1,000 public clonotypes, fewer than the approximately 3,000 shared by persistent patients. The study found TRBV28, TRBJ1-2 and TRBJ2-5 favored in persistent disease. The work looked only at peripheral blood and did not look at thyroid tissue. Patients whose Graves' disease persisted exhibited lower TCR diversity than those newly diagnosed.

Libraries of TCR beta came from iRepertoire HTBI primers plus Arm-PCR of CDR3 regions. TCRdb reprocessed the multiplex PCR reads with MiXCR, giving one entry per CDR3 protein. The sample records fewer than 450,000 distinct CDR3 sequences, less than 25% being singletons. Trimming at V came to 3 bases and at J to 7 bases, leaving 7 bases not matched to a gene. Germline CDR1 and CDR2: SNHLY and FYNNEI. The length of the CDR3 is 15 residues. The chain uses TRBV2 and TRBJ1-5; TRBD1 agrees at 9 bases. The source was peripheral blood mononuclear cells (PBMCs), collected when the disease was refractory, from a patient treated with antithyroid drugs. This TCR derives from a female donor with Graves disease. The CDR3 coding sequence is TGTGCCAGCAGTGACGGGACAGGGAGATGGCAGCCCCAGCATTTT. Amino acids: CASSDGTGRWQPQHF.